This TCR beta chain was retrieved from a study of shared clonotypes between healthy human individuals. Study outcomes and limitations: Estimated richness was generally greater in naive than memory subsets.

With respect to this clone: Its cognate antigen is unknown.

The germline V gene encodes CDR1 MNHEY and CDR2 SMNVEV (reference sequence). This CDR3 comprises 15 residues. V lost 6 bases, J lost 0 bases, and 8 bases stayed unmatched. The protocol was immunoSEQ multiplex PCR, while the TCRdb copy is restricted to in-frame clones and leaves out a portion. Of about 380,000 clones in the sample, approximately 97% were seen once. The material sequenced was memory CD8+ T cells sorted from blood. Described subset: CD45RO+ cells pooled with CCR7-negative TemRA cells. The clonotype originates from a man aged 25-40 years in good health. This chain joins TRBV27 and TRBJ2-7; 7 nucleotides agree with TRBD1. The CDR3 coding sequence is TGTGCCAGCAGCCGAGACAGGGTAAGCTCCTACGAGCAGTACTTC. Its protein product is CASSRDRVSSYEQYF.